The next 18 T cell receptor beta chains were all read from a single sample in a study of cytomegalovirus exposure and HLA in healthy donors (dated by TCRdb to 2015 to 2018). Library preparation used the immunoSEQ multiplex PCR assay. For the multiplex PCR, a mixture combining 60 forward primers for TCR Vbeta segments and 13 reverse primers for TCR Jbeta segments was used. As stored in TCRdb, this immuneACCESS dataset retains in-frame rearrangements with V and J assigned. A fraction of the clones does not appear; measured against another copy, unresolved V genes explain less than half of the discrepancy, and the remainder lacks a known reason. This sample holds 270,000 or so clones; around 90% were observed only once. The ten largest make up about 1.7% of the sample. The sample comprised PBMCs. The receptor source for this set is a girl aged 2-15 years in good health and CMV-seronegative.

The chain uses TRBV15 and TRBJ2-7, with 9 bases lining up with TRBD2. V lost 5 bases to trimming and J lost 5 bases; unmatched junction nucleotides: 10. Germline V gives CDR1 LNHNV, CDR2 YYDKDF (reference sequence). This CDR3 contains 15 residues. The CDR3 here is CATSRLAGGINEQYF. DNA of the CDR3: TGTGCCACCAGCCGGTTGGCGGGAGGGATAAACGAGCAGTACTTC.

The J gene is TRBJ2-7, the V gene TRBV7-8; weak D call: TRBD1 (6 bases). V was clipped by 5 bases and J by 3 bases, with 14 bases between them. Germline values: CDR1 SGHVS, CDR2 FQNEAQ. This CDR3 has 14 residues. The CDR3 here is CASSSPGQLYEQYF. CDR3 nucleotide sequence: TGTGCCAGCAGCAGTCCGGGACAACTCTACGAGCAGTACTTC.

This sequence joins TRBV18 and TRBJ1-1; TRBD1 is a possible D gene (5 bases). CDR3 length: 14 amino acids. Trimming took off 3 bases at V and 3 bases at J, with 11 bases between the two ends. Per germline, CDR1 KGHSH and CDR2 LQKENI. Written as DNA, the CDR3 is TGTGCCAGCTCACCTACAGGCATGGACACTGAAGCTTTCTTT. Translation: CASSPTGMDTEAFF.

The chain uses TRBV14 and TRBJ2-2, with D unresolved. Germline CDR1 SGHDN, CDR2 FVKESK. The CDR3 covers 14 residues. The V gene lost 5 bases and the J gene lost 0 bases, with 7 bases spanning the gap. The CDR3 region is CASSRSSNTGELFF. CDR3 DNA sequence: TGTGCCAGCAGCAGGAGCTCGAACACCGGGGAGCTGTTTTTT.

The genes are TRBV7-2 and TRBJ2-3, with D perhaps matching TRBD2 (5 bases). The CDR3 runs 15 residues. V shed 0 bases and J shed 6 bases, with 13 bases lying between them. CDR1 and CDR2 from the germline V gene are SGHTA and FQGNSA. The chain's CDR3 is CASSLAPGPGDTQYF. CDR3 bases: TGTGCCAGCAGCTTAGCGCCCGGACCGGGGGATACGCAGTATTTT.

This clone was detected once. The chain is built from TRBV7-6 and TRBJ1-3; D is unresolved. The length of the CDR3 is 15 residues. Germline assignment: CDR1 SGHVS and CDR2 FNYEAQ. V was cut by 1 base and J by 0 bases, with 7 bases left in between. The CDR3 loop reads CASSLDEDSGNTIYF. DNA of the CDR3: TGTGCCAGCAGCTTAGACGAGGACTCTGGAAACACCATATATTTT.

The V and J genes are TRBV2 and TRBJ2-7; unclear D gene. Between the trimmed V and J ends, which lost 4 bases and 3 bases, there was a span of 10 bases. The length of the CDR3 is 13 residues. In germline, CDR1 is SNHLY, CDR2 FYNNEI. CDR3 residues: CASSGGLSYEQYF. DNA for the CDR3: TGTGCCAGCAGTGGTGGGCTTAGCTACGAGCAGTACTTC.

This chain connects TRBV10-2 to TRBJ2-3; D is possibly TRBD2 (5 bases). V was cut by 9 bases and J by 8 bases, with 12 bases left in between. Germline CDR1 reads WSHSY; CDR2 reads SAAADI. The CDR3 contains 11 residues. The CDR3 DNA follows: TGCGCCAGTTCTATAGCGCCTACGCAGTATTTT. Translating gives CASSIAPTQYF.

The chain uses TRBV5-1 and TRBJ2-5; 8 bases match TRBD1. The CDR3 length is 14 residues. From germline, CDR1 is SGHRS and CDR2 YFSETQ. J was trimmed by 4 bases and V by 0 bases; bases with no gene match: 2. The CDR3 coding sequence is TGCGCCAGCAGCTTGGGGACAGGGAGAGAGACCCAGTACTTC. This gives the protein CASSLGTGRETQYF.

The chain carries TRBV7-2 and TRBJ1-2; 7 positions agree with TRBD1. Germline values: CDR1 SGHTA, CDR2 FQGNSA. With 5 bases clipped from V and 0 bases from J, the junction kept 12 bases outside the gene matches. CDR3 length: 17 amino acids. The CDR3 DNA sequence: TGTGCCAGCAGCCCCTCAGTCCCGGGACAGTCTAACTATGGCTACACCTTC. Its translation: CASSPSVPGQSNYGYTF.

The rearrangement links TRBV6-5 to TRBJ1-1, with D hard to call. The CDR3 is 13 amino acids. V gave up 2 bases and J gave up 6 bases, with 10 bases separating them. Germline V gene lookup returns CDR1 MNHEY and CDR2 SVGAGI. This CDR3 reads CASSYPESAEAFF. CDR3 coding DNA: TGTGCCAGCAGTTACCCCGAGTCTGCTGAAGCTTTCTTT.

J is TRBJ1-4 and V is TRBV4-1; D gene unclear. The CDR3 sequence is 16 residues long. With 2 bases removed from V and 8 bases from J, the gap between germline ends came to 18 bases. The germline V gene encodes CDR1 MGHRA and CDR2 YSYEKL. The DNA of the CDR3 is TGCGCCAGCAGCCAAAATCCAGGTATTTCGACGGAAAAACTGTTTTTT. Protein sequence: CASSQNPGISTEKLFF.

V gene TRBV6-5 combines with J gene TRBJ1-2; D possibly corresponds to TRBD1 (5 bases). Trimming cost V 1 base and J 2 bases, with 11 bases left between them. The CDR3 sequence is 15 residues long. Per germline, CDR1 MNHEY and CDR2 SVGAGI. The CDR3 sequence: CASSYLGQGNYGYTF. CDR3 nucleotide sequence: TGTGCCAGCAGTTACTTGGGCCAGGGCAACTATGGCTACACCTTC.

The rearrangement links TRBV6-1 to TRBJ1-2, with D possibly TRBD1 on 5 matching bases. Germline CDR1 is MNHNS and CDR2 is SASEGT. The CDR3 length is 14 residues. V lost 0 bases, J lost 7 bases, and 12 bases lay in between. The CDR3 region is CASSEAGTLAGYTF. The CDR3 DNA reads as TGTGCCAGCAGTGAAGCGGGGACTTTGGCTGGCTACACCTTC.

The chain combines TRBV2 with TRBJ2-5; D possibly corresponds to TRBD2 (7 bases). The J call may be incorrect, as the DNA end agrees better with TRBJ2-7. The CDR3 extends over 15 amino acids. The germline gives CDR1 SNHLY, CDR2 FYNNEI. CDR3 residues: CASSEALGGADEQYF. The CDR3 DNA reads TGTGCCAGCAGTGAAGCGTTAGGGGGGGCGGACGAGCAGTACTTC.

V usage is TRBV7-2 and J usage is TRBJ2-3, with D perhaps matching TRBD1 (6 bases). The CDR3 consists of 16 residues. The V end lost 1 base, the J end lost 2 bases, and 13 bases lay between the germline ends. In germline, CDR1 is SGHTA, CDR2 FQGNSA. The CDR3 sequence is CASSLGRWGLTDTQYF. CDR3 nucleotides: TGTGCCAGCAGCTTAGGGAGGTGGGGGCTCACAGATACGCAGTATTTT.

This clone was recorded once. This chain joins TRBV15 and TRBJ2-5, with TRBD2 matching over 13 bases. Germline CDR1 reads LNHNV; CDR2 reads YYDKDF (reference sequence). The CDR3 has 14 residues. The J segment lost 5 bases and the V segment lost 3 bases, leaving 0 bases of the junction unmatched. The CDR3 sequence: CATSRGLAGETQYF. The DNA of the CDR3 is TGTGCCACCAGCAGGGGACTAGCGGGGGAGACCCAGTACTTC.

The chain employs TRBV6-1 and TRBJ1-4; 9 bases line up with TRBD1. J was trimmed by 8 bases and V by 4 bases; bases with no gene match: 5. This CDR3 contains 14 residues. In germline, CDR1 is MNHNS, CDR2 SASEGT. CDR3: CASSGQGGSEKLFF. CDR3 bases: TGTGCCAGCAGTGGACAGGGGGGTTCAGAAAAACTGTTTTTT.